The 13 T cell receptor beta chains presented below share a single source sample, sequenced in a study of T cells in tuberculosis. TCRdb's table, derived via immunoSEQ multiplex PCR, lists solely in-frame clones and lacks some. The sample holds tens of thousands of clones, approximately 91% seen once. Thawed, overnight-rested PBMC were stained with GMM-loaded CD1B tetramer, viability dye and anti-CD3, then sorted. The CD1B tetramers carried C32 glucose monomycolate purified from Rhodococcus equi. Material for sequencing was CD1b-GMM tetramer-negative cells sorted from PBMCs. The origin of the receptors is an adult woman with latent tuberculosis.

This chain uses TRBV12-5 with TRBJ1-1; D gene unclear. CDR3 size: 12 residues. The germline V gene encodes CDR1 LGHNT and CDR2 FRNRAP. V gave up 5 bases and J gave up 8 bases, with 12 bases separating them. The CDR3 DNA is TGTGCTAGTGGTCGCCACAGAGTGGAAGCTTTCTTT. Translated: CASGRHRVEAFF.

The rearrangement joins TRBV13 to TRBJ2-7, with TRBD2 identical over 11 bases. In germline, CDR1 is PRHDT, CDR2 FYEKMQ (reference sequence). Losses at the gene ends were 6 bases for V and 1 base for J; bases not matched to a gene: 14. The CDR3 length is 18 residues. The CDR3 DNA reads TGTGCCAGCAGTCCATACCCACTTAGCGGGGGGGCTTCCTACGAGCAGTACTTC. It specifies CASSPYPLSGGASYEQYF.

The V and J genes are TRBV11-2 and TRBJ1-3; the D is unclear. Germline V gene lookup returns CDR1 SGHAT and CDR2 FQNNGV. The CDR3 sequence is 17 residues long. With 2 bases removed from V and 0 bases from J, the gap between germline ends came to 14 bases. The CDR3 DNA reads as TGTGCCAGCAGCTTAAATTGGAGGGTCGCCTCTGGAAACACCATATATTTT. As protein: CASSLNWRVASGNTIYF.

The V and J genes are TRBV11-2 and TRBJ1-2; 7 bases agree with TRBD1. Germline V lookup: CDR1 SGHAT, CDR2 FQNNGV. The CDR3 contains 15 residues. J lost 0 bases, V lost 5 bases, and 6 bases had no gene match. CDR3 nucleotide sequence: TGTGCCAGCAGCCCGGGGACAGTTTCTAACTATGGCTACACCTTC. Encoded protein: CASSPGTVSNYGYTF.

The chain combines TRBV7-6 with TRBJ2-5, with 9 bases lining up with TRBD1. CDR1 and CDR2 from the germline V gene are SGHVS and FNYEAQ. This CDR3 is built from 16 residues. The V segment lost 2 bases and the J segment 5 bases; nucleotides outside the gene matches: 9. DNA of the CDR3: TGTGCCAGCAGCTTACCAGGGACAGGGCATGGTGAGACCCAGTACTTC. Protein: CASSLPGTGHGETQYF.

The rearrangement links TRBV9 to TRBJ2-5; tentative D call: TRBD1 (5 bases). The CDR3 has 15 amino acids. Trimming took off 0 bases at V and 2 bases at J, with 11 bases between the two ends. Germline loops: CDR1 SGDLS, CDR2 YYNGEE. In nucleotides, the CDR3 is TGTGCCAGCAGCGTAGGCGCAGGGTTACAAGAGACCCAGTACTTC. This encodes CASSVGAGLQETQYF.

The chain carries TRBV7-6 and TRBJ1-1, with TRBD1 matching over 10 bases. The length of the CDR3 is 17 residues. Germline V gives CDR1 SGHVS, CDR2 FNYEAQ. The V gene end was trimmed by 1 base and the J gene end by 4 bases; junction bases not matched to a gene: 9. CDR3 sequence reads: CASSLGRVRDRGTEAFF. The CDR3 DNA follows: TGTGCCAGCAGCTTAGGGAGAGTGAGGGACAGGGGCACTGAAGCTTTCTTT. Full variable domain (rest looked up from reference TRBV7-6 and TRBJ1-1): GAGVSQSPRYKVTKRGQDVALRCDPISGHVSLYWYRQALGQGPEFLTYFNYEAQQDKSGLPNDRFSAERPEGSISTLTIQRTEQRDSAMYRCASSLGRVRDRGTEAFFGQGTRLTVV.

The rearrangement links TRBV5-1 to TRBJ2-6, with TRBD1 matching over 7 bases. V lost 0 bases to trimming and J lost 0 bases; unmatched junction nucleotides: 6. From germline, CDR1 is SGHRS and CDR2 YFSETQ. CDR3 length equals 18 residues. CDR3 nucleotides: TGCGCCAGCAGCTTGGGGGACAGAAGCCTCTCTGGGGCCAACGTCCTGACTTTC. It yields the protein CASSLGDRSLSGANVLTF.

In this sample, this clone turned up once. The J gene is TRBJ1-2, the V gene TRBV27; tentative D call: TRBD1 (6 bases). V was shortened by 3 bases and J by 6 bases, with 14 bases between the two germline ends. The CDR3 totals 14 residues. CDR1 and CDR2 from the germline V gene are MNHEY and SMNVEV (reference sequence). The CDR3 DNA reads as TGTGCCAGCAGTTTTCGGGGCAGGGGCAATGGCTACACCTTC. Translating gives CASSFRGRGNGYTF.

As regards this clone: The conserved final phenylalanine or tryptophan is absent from the CDR3, which likely points to a read error. The chain has TRBV7-9 and TRBJ1-2, with D perhaps matching TRBD1 (6 bases). CDR3 size: 15 residues. Germline values: CDR1 SEHNR, CDR2 FQNEAQ (reference sequence). V gave up 4 bases and J gave up 5 bases, with 17 bases separating them. The CDR3 DNA is TGTGCCAGCAGCTCTCATTCCAGGGGTGGTTATGGCTACACCATC. Translated, it gives CASSSHSRGGYGYTI.

The J gene is TRBJ2-3, the V gene TRBV19; 13 bases are shared with TRBD2. The germline gives CDR1 LNHDA, CDR2 SQIVND (reference sequence). The V segment lost 5 bases and the J segment 2 bases; nucleotides outside the gene matches: 7. The CDR3 length is 17 residues. The CDR3 sequence is CASSERLAGGHTDTQYF. In DNA, the CDR3 is TGTGCCAGTAGTGAGCGACTAGCGGGGGGACACACAGATACGCAGTATTTT.

The CDR3 DNA reads as TGTGCCAGCAGCAAGGGGGGGGCTATAAACACTGAAGCTTTCTTT. Its translation: CASSKGGAINTEAFF. The gene calls are TRBV6-1 and TRBJ1-1; a weak D match, TRBD1 (6 bases). Deletions cut 6 bases from V and 2 bases from J, with 16 bases between. CDR1 is MNHNS, CDR2 SASEGT, per germline. This CDR3 region has 15 residues.

This chain uses TRBV28 with TRBJ1-6; weak D call: TRBD1 (5 bases). The CDR3 totals 15 residues. V was shortened by 2 bases and J by 7 bases, with 12 bases between the two germline ends. CDR1 and CDR2 from the germline V gene are MDHEN and SYDVKM. The CDR3 spells CASSLRIGANSPLHF. The CDR3 nucleotides are TGTGCCAGCAGTTTACGAATAGGGGCGAATTCACCCCTCCACTTT.